This TCR beta chain originates from a study of blood T cell repertoires in COVID-19. This CDR3 comprises 17 residues. Trimming stripped 1 base from V and 1 base from J, with 16 bases between. Germline V gene sequence: CDR1 SGHVS, CDR2 FNYEAQ. The repertoire was sequenced with immunoSEQ multiplex PCR; TCRdb's copy has only in-frame clones and lacks some. The sample lists roughly 250,000 clones; 65% to 80% were seen once. V gene TRBV7-6 combines with J gene TRBJ1-1; no firm D call. The sample comprised peripheral blood. The clonotype originates from a woman aged 40-49 years with active or convalescent COVID-19. The DNA for the CDR3 is TGTGCCAGCAGCTTAGAGGCACAGACGTTCCGGAACACTGAAGCTTTCTTT. It codes for CASSLEAQTFRNTEAFF.